The 8 T cell receptor beta chains given below trace back to one sample, sequenced in a study of cytotoxic CD8 clonotypes in ibrutinib-treated CLL. Method: immunoSEQ multiplex PCR; TCRdb's copy keeps in-frame clones and lacks some. The sample lists some 300,000 clones, around four fifths seen once, with over 5% in the top ten. The sequences come from PBMCs, collected before ibrutinib treatment. Every receptor here comes from a human donor with chronic lymphocytic leukemia.

V gene TRBV18 combines with J gene TRBJ1-1; D is perhaps TRBD1 (5 bases). Germline lookup yields CDR1 KGHSH and CDR2 LQKENI. V was shortened by 5 bases and J by 2 bases, with 9 bases between the two germline ends. The CDR3 is 13 residues long. The CDR3 spells CASSGTPNTEAFF. Here the CDR3 DNA reads TGTGCCAGCTCAGGGACCCCTAACACTGAAGCTTTCTTT.

The rearrangement joins TRBV6-5 to TRBJ1-2; 7 bases are a match to TRBD1. Losses at the gene ends were 6 bases for V and 4 bases for J; bases not matched to a gene: 8. This CDR3 region has 14 residues. The germline V gene encodes CDR1 MNHEY and CDR2 SVGAGI. The CDR3 reads CASRTQGPSYGYTF. Written as DNA, the CDR3 is TGTGCCAGCAGAACACAGGGGCCAAGCTATGGCTACACCTTC.

About this clone: The same CDR3 is also encoded by other DNA sequences in this sample. The chain is built from TRBV20-1 and TRBJ2-7; D is ambiguous. This CDR3 contains 10 residues. The V end lost 3 bases, the J end lost 3 bases, and 3 bases lay between the germline ends. Germline CDR1 DFQATT, CDR2 SNEGSKA (reference sequence). The CDR3 DNA reads as TGCAGTGCTAGTGGCTACGAGCAGTACTTC. This encodes CSASGYEQYF.

The V gene is TRBV11-2, the J gene TRBJ2-7, with D perhaps matching TRBD1 (6 bases). The germline gives CDR1 SGHAT, CDR2 FQNNGV. Trimming shortened V by 11 bases and J by 4 bases, and 15 bases separated the two germline ends. There are 12 residues in the CDR3. CDR3 sequence: CAVDRNGYEQYF. CDR3 DNA sequence: TGTGCCGTAGACAGGAACGGTTACGAGCAGTACTTC.

J is TRBJ2-1 and V is TRBV9; no clear D. V was shortened by 0 bases and J by 0 bases, with 4 bases between the two germline ends. Germline CDR1 reads SGDLS; CDR2 reads YYNGEE. The CDR3 runs to 14 residues. The CDR3 reads CASSVGSSYNEQFF. Written as DNA, the CDR3 is TGTGCCAGCAGCGTAGGGAGCTCCTACAATGAGCAGTTCTTC.

The chain has TRBV5-1 and TRBJ2-5; the match to TRBD1 covers 7 bases. J was trimmed by 1 base and V by 5 bases; bases with no gene match: 8. The germline CDR1 and CDR2 sequences are SGHRS and YFSETQ. The CDR3 runs 15 residues. CDR3 sequence (DNA): TGCGCCAGCAGACCGGGACAGACCTCCCAAGAGACCCAGTACTTC. Translated, it gives CASRPGQTSQETQYF.

The genes are TRBV5-4 and TRBJ2-7; TRBD2 aligns across 7 bases. Looked up from germline, CDR1 is SGHNT and CDR2 is YYREEE (reference sequence). This CDR3 region has 14 residues. Trimming removed 3 bases from V and 5 bases from J; junction bases left unmatched: 8. CDR3 in DNA: TGTGCCAGCAGCTCCGGACTAGAGGCCCACGAGCAGTACTTC. This sequence encodes CASSSGLEAHEQYF.

The table lists this clone with a few counts. The chain couples TRBV4-1 to TRBJ2-1, with 9 bases that match TRBD2. After removal of 2 bases from V and 15 bases from J, the junction contained 8 bases not matched to a gene. The CDR3 has 13 amino acids. Germline CDR1 is MGHRA and CDR2 is YSYEKL. The CDR3: CASSQKSGRRPFF. DNA of the CDR3: TGCGCCAGCAGCCAAAAGAGCGGGAGGAGACCGTTCTTC.